This T cell receptor (beta chain) stems from a study of beta chain features in type 1 diabetes. Expressed TCRB transcripts got sequenced, as all isolated RNA was reverse transcribed. Assay: immunoSEQ multiplex PCR; the TCRdb copy retains only in-frame clones and omits some. This sample has hundreds of thousands of clones, with around 16% found just once. CD45RO/CCR7/CD25/CD127/CD95/CD27 sorting isolated CD4+ naive, central memory, regulatory and stem cell-like memory cells. Populations obtained by sorting all exceeded 98% purity. CDR3 length: 19 amino acids. The junction had 17 bases not matched to a gene; V was cut back by 5 bases and J by 4 bases. Germline V CDR1 and CDR2: LNHNV, YYDKDF (reference sequence).

The specimen was naive CD4+ T cells from blood. The origin of this receptor is a man aged 18 to 29 in good health. The chain joins TRBV15 to TRBJ2-1; TRBD1 matches at 10 bases. CDR3 sequence (DNA): TGTGCCACCAGCTCGCCCTATGGGAGGACAGGGGGAGTGTACAATGAGCAGTTCTTC. Its translation is CATSSPYGRTGGVYNEQFF.